The 19 T cell receptor beta chains below were found in one sample sequenced in a study of blood T cell repertoires in COVID-19. Some clones are missing from TCRdb's copy, which holds only in-frame ones; the method was immunoSEQ multiplex PCR. The sample records roughly 180,000 clones, 81% being singletons. Sequencing was performed on PBMCs or T cells enriched from blood (not recorded which). Receptor source: a middle-aged woman with acute COVID-19.

J is TRBJ2-1 and V is TRBV5-1, with 7 bases that match TRBD1. In germline, CDR1 is SGHRS, CDR2 YFSETQ. This CDR3 has 15 residues. Trimming at V came to 4 bases and at J to 2 bases, leaving 6 bases not matched to a gene. Written as DNA, the CDR3 is TGCGCCAGCAGCCCCCGACAGGGAACCTACAATGAGCAGTTCTTC. This translates into CASSPRQGTYNEQFF.

The chain couples TRBV5-4 to TRBJ1-1; possibly TRBD1 for D (5 bases). The CDR3 is 15 residues long. CDR1 and CDR2 (germline): SGHNT, YYREEE (reference sequence). Trimming shortened V by 1 base and J by 7 bases, and 17 bases separated the two germline ends. CDR3 nucleotide sequence: TGTGCCAGCAGCTTGAGAGGACCGCTGGGGGGTGAAGCTTTCTTT. Protein: CASSLRGPLGGEAFF.

The rearrangement links TRBV7-3 to TRBJ2-3, with a weak D call TRBD2 (5 bases). Looked up from germline, CDR1 is SGHTA and CDR2 is FQGTGA. With 2 bases removed from V and 1 base from J, the gap between germline ends came to 19 bases. There are 18 residues in the CDR3. The CDR3: CASSLVPYLTGGTDTQYF. The CDR3 region has the DNA TGTGCCAGCAGCTTAGTGCCTTATTTAACCGGGGGCACAGATACGCAGTATTTT.

The rearrangement uses TRBV27 and TRBJ2-2; maybe TRBD1 (5 bases). V was clipped by 0 bases and J by 1 base, with 9 bases between them. CDR1 MNHEY and CDR2 SMNVEV come from the germline V gene (reference sequence). The CDR3 length is 16 residues. Here the CDR3 reads CASSLSGVVNTGELFF. CDR3 DNA: TGTGCCAGCAGTTTATCAGGGGTAGTGAACACCGGGGAGCTGTTTTTT.

This chain uses TRBV19 with TRBJ2-5; 8 bases agree with TRBD2. Germline-derived CDR1 and CDR2 are LNHDA and SQIVND (reference sequence). V gave up 4 bases and J gave up 1 base; unmatched junction bases: 5. This CDR3 contains 15 residues. The CDR3 DNA reads TGTGCCAGTAGTACACTAGCGGACTTCCAAGAGACCCAGTACTTC. Its translation: CASSTLADFQETQYF.

This clone was seen just once. The chain is built from TRBV5-1 and TRBJ2-1, with TRBD2 identical over 11 bases. The junction had 4 bases not matched to a gene; V was cut back by 0 bases and J by 8 bases. From germline, CDR1 is SGHRS and CDR2 YFSETQ. The CDR3 covers 15 residues. CDR3 sequence reads: CASSLVLAGADEQFF. The CDR3 nucleotides read TGCGCCAGCAGCTTGGTACTAGCGGGAGCGGATGAGCAGTTCTTC.

This clone was seen a few times. The CDR3 DNA follows: TGTGCCAGCAGTGATGCGGGACCGGGGACCGGGGAGCTGTTTTTT. This encodes CASSDAGPGTGELFF. The chain has TRBV25-1 and TRBJ2-2; possible D gene TRBD2, 6 bases. Trimming took 3 bases from V and 5 from J, leaving 13 bases between them. This CDR3 spans 15 amino acids. Germline CDR1 MGHDK, CDR2 SYGVNS.

V usage is TRBV29-1 and J usage is TRBJ1-2; the D is unclear. This CDR3 contains 12 residues. The germline CDR1 and CDR2 sequences are SQVTM and ANQGSEA. Trimming removed 4 bases at V and 3 bases at J, with 9 bases between. The CDR3 sequence: CSVGLRDYGYTF. CDR3 nucleotide sequence: TGCAGCGTTGGTCTACGCGACTATGGCTACACCTTC.

The rearrangement uses TRBV7-9 and TRBJ2-1; 10 nucleotides match TRBD2. This CDR3 spans 16 amino acids. V was clipped by 2 bases and J by 6 bases; unmatched bases: 7. The germline V gene encodes CDR1 SEHNR and CDR2 FQNEAQ (reference sequence). The CDR3 region is CASSLNRPSGSNEQFF. The CDR3 nucleotides read TGTGCCAGCAGCTTAAATCGGCCTAGCGGGAGCAATGAGCAGTTCTTC.

The gene calls are TRBV5-1 and TRBJ2-3; 12 bases match TRBD2. J lost 6 bases, V lost 5 bases, and 10 bases had no gene match. The V gene's germline CDR1 is SGHRS and CDR2 YFSETQ. The CDR3 consists of 16 residues. The CDR3 spells CASSPALAGGPDTQYF. In DNA form, the CDR3 reads TGCGCCAGCAGTCCTGCCCTAGCGGGAGGGCCCGATACGCAGTATTTT.

The DNA of the CDR3 is TGTGCCAGCAGTCCGATAGAGGGGAGGTTGGCTGAAGCTTTCTTT. It specifies CASSPIEGRLAEAFF. The V gene is TRBV9, the J gene TRBJ1-1, with TRBD1 as a possible D gene (5 bases). The V end lost 5 bases, the J end lost 6 bases, and 20 bases lay between the germline ends. This CDR3 spans 15 amino acids. CDR1 and CDR2 from the germline V gene are SGDLS and YYNGEE. Full variable domain (remainder filled in from reference TRBV9 and TRBJ1-1): DSGVTQTPKHLITATGQRVTLRCSPRSGDLSVYWYQQSLDQGLQFLIQYYNGEERAKGNILERFSAQQFPDLHSELNLSSLELGDSALYFCASSPIEGRLAEAFFGQGTRLTVV.

The V call is TRBV7-2, the J call TRBJ1-1; D is undetermined. The CDR3 length is 14 residues. The ends were cut back, 1 base at V and 1 base at J, with 7 bases in the middle. Germline V gene lookup returns CDR1 SGHTA and CDR2 FQGNSA. The CDR3 coding sequence is TGTGCCAGCAGCTTAGTTACCAGGAACACTGAAGCTTTCTTT. It codes for CASSLVTRNTEAFF.

The V call is TRBV20-1, the J call TRBJ1-4, with no clear D. CDR3 size: 11 residues. The germline V gene encodes CDR1 DFQATT and CDR2 SNEGSKA (reference sequence). Deletions cut 1 base from V and 8 bases from J, with 5 bases between. CDR3 sequence (DNA): TGCAGTGCTAGAGTACGGGAAAAACTGTTTTTT. Protein product: CSARVREKLFF.

The rearrangement joins TRBV11-2 to TRBJ2-7; 14 bases line up with TRBD2. The CDR3 contains 19 residues. Germline V CDR1 and CDR2: SGHAT, FQNNGV. V trimming: 5 bases; J trimming: 3 bases; junction bases outside the gene matches: 15. This CDR3 reads CASSPLPGLAGGGSYEQYF. The CDR3 DNA reads TGTGCCAGCAGCCCCCTCCCCGGACTAGCGGGAGGTGGAAGCTACGAGCAGTACTTC.

V gene TRBV7-8 combines with J gene TRBJ2-3, with D perhaps TRBD1 (5 bases). Germline values: CDR1 SGHVS, CDR2 FQNEAQ. The germline V and J ends were trimmed by 0 bases and 6 bases, with 10 bases remaining between them. The CDR3 loop spans 14 amino acids. CDR3 residues: CASSLAGDPDTQYF. For the CDR3, the DNA is TGTGCCAGCAGCTTAGCAGGGGATCCGGATACGCAGTATTTT.

This clone is a singleton in its sample. The chain joins TRBV5-1 to TRBJ2-1, with 12 nucleotides matching TRBD2. Germline V gene sequence: CDR1 SGHRS, CDR2 YFSETQ. The CDR3 consists of 16 residues. Germline trimming cut 5 bases from V and 7 bases from J; bases unmatched to any gene: 10. CDR3 residues: CASRRTSGAGPNEQFF. CDR3 nucleotides: TGCGCCAGCAGGAGGACTAGCGGGGCGGGGCCAAATGAGCAGTTCTTC.

This clone turned up a few times. The V gene is TRBV11-2, the J gene TRBJ1-2, with 8 nucleotides matching TRBD1. The germline V gene has CDR1 SGHAT and CDR2 FQNNGV. The CDR3 is 14 residues long. V trimming: 1 base; J trimming: 4 bases; junction bases outside the gene matches: 2. CDR3 sequence reads: CASSLGQGSYGYTF. CDR3 bases: TGTGCCAGCAGCTTAGGACAGGGGTCCTATGGCTACACCTTC. The entire variable domain, with the rest obtained from reference TRBV11-2 and TRBJ1-2, is as follows: EAGVAQSPRYKIIEKRQSVAFWCNPISGHATLYWYQQILGQGPKLLIQFQNNGVVDDSQLPKDRFSAERLKGVDSTLKIQPAKLEDSAVYLCASSLGQGSYGYTFGSGTRLTVV.

The rearrangement uses TRBV3-1 (or the pseudogene TRBV3-2) and TRBJ1-5; D unclear. The V end was cut by 0 bases, the J end by 2 bases, with 8 bases between. The CDR3 loop spans 15 amino acids. Per the germline V gene, CDR1 is LGHDT and CDR2 is YNNKEL (reference sequence). CDR3 nucleotide sequence: TGTGCCAGCAGCCAAGATCGGGAGGGCAATCAGCCCCAGCATTTT. It is translated as CASSQDREGNQPQHF.

This chain uses TRBV30 with TRBJ2-7; perhaps TRBD1 as D (6 bases). The CDR3 length is 12 residues. V was cut by 2 bases and J by 6 bases, with 11 bases left in between. Germline assignment: CDR1 GTSNPN and CDR2 SVGIG (reference sequence). CDR3 nucleotides: TGTGCCTGGAGTTCACAGGGACGCGAGCAGTACTTC. It yields the protein CAWSSQGREQYF. Based on the CDR3 plus reference TRBV30 and TRBJ2-7, the full variable domain is SQTIHQWPATLVQPVGSPLSLECTVEGTSNPNLYWYRQAAGRGLQLLFYSVGIGQISSEVPQNLSASRPQDRQFILSSKKLLLSDSGFYLCAWSSQGREQYFGPGTRLTVT.